The sequence of this TCR beta chain was determined in a study of Tregs in tolerant kidney transplant recipients. Germline values: CDR1 MNHEY, CDR2 SMNVEV (reference sequence). Between the trimmed V and J ends, which lost 8 bases and 2 bases, there was a span of 13 bases. There are 13 residues in the CDR3. Sequenced by immunoSEQ multiplex PCR; TCRdb stores in-frame clones only, minus some. The table includes 80,000 to 90,000 clones, approximately 94% detected once. Sequenced material: CD8+ T cells from blood. The receptor comes from a human donor in good health. V and J are TRBV27 and TRBJ2-7; maybe TRBD2 (5 bases). The CDR3 DNA reads TGTGCCAGCGGCCGTGGGAGCGCCTACGAGCAGTACTTC. It encodes CASGRGSAYEQYF.